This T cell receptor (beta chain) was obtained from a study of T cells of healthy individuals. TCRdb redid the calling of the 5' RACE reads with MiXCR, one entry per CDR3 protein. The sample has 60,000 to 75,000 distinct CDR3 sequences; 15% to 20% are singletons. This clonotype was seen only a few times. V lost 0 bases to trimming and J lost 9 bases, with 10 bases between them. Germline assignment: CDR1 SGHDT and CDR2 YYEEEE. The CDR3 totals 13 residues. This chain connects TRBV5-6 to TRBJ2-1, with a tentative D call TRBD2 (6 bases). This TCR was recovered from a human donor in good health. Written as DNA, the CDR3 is TGTGCCAGCAGCTTGGGTCTAGCGCGTGAGCAGTTCTTC. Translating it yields CASSLGLAREQFF.